This T cell receptor beta chain was recovered during a study of spatial heterogeneity in lung cancer. Whole-study context: Detection of beta-chain sequences consistently exceeded that of alpha-chain sequences. Study results and caveats: Relative to follow-up, resection was when ubiquitous expanded tumor TCRs appeared more in blood.

Sample time point: sample taken at primary tumor resection. Extraction of whole RNA from tumor, nontumor lung or frozen PBMC preceded unsorted sequencing. Patients with untreated early-stage non-small cell lung cancer, numbering 72, were the donors. V lost 4 bases to trimming and J lost 8 bases, with 21 bases between them. This CDR3 region has 17 residues. Looked up from germline, CDR1 is MGHRA and CDR2 is YSYEKL. Points on this clonotype: Antigen specificity is unknown. This beta chain was picked up by a library intended for alpha chains and is off target, so its count carries little meaning.

TCRdb re-derived calls from the 5' RACE reads in MiXCR, one entry per CDR3 protein. The sample lists 4,500 to 6,500 distinct CDR3 sequences; approximately 33% were seen once. This receptor was taken from a female donor with early-stage non-small cell lung cancer. The sequencing here drew on PBMCs, taken at surgery. V and J are TRBV4-1 and TRBJ1-6, with a tentative D call TRBD1 (6 bases). The CDR3 loop reads CASSRTGISARDSPLHF. The DNA of the CDR3 is TGCGCCAGCAGCCGTACAGGGATCTCCGCCCGGGATTCACCCCTCCACTTT.